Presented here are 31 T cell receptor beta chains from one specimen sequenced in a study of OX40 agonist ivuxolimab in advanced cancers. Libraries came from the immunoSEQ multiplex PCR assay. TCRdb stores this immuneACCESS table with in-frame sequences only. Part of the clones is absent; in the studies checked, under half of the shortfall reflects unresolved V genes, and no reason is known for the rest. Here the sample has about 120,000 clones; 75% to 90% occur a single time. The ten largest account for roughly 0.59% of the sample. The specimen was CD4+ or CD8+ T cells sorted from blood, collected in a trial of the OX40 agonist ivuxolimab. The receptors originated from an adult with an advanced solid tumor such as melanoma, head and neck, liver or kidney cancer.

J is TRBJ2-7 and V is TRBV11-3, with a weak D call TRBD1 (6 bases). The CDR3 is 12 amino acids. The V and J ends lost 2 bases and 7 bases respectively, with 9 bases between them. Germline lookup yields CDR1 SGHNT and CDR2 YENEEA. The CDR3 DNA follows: TGTGCCAGCAGCTTACAGGGGAAGGAGCAGTACTTC. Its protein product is CASSLQGKEQYF.

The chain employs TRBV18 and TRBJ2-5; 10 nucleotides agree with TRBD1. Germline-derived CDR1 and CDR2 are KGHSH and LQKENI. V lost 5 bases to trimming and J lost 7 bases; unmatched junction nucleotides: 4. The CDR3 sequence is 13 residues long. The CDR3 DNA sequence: TGTGCCAGCTCAGGACAGGGGGGAACGACCCAGTACTTC. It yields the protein CASSGQGGTTQYF.

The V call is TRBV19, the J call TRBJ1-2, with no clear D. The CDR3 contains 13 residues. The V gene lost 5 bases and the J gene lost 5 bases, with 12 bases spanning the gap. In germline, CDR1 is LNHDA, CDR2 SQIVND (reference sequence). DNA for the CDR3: TGTGCCAGTAGTTTGGACGTCGATTATGGCTACACCTTC. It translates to CASSLDVDYGYTF.

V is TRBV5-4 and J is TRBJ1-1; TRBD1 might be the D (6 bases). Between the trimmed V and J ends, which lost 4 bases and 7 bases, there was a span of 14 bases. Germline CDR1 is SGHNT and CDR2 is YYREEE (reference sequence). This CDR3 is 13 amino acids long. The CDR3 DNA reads TGTGCCAGCAGCCATTGGACAGAGCTTGAAGCTTTCTTT. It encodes CASSHWTELEAFF.

This chain's CDR3 is CASRRGGAEAQPQHF. CDR3 nucleotides: TGTGCCAGCAGGCGGGGGGGCGCCGAAGCTCAGCCCCAGCATTTT. The chain carries TRBV2 and TRBJ1-5; TRBD1 is a possible D gene (6 bases). Per germline, CDR1 SNHLY and CDR2 FYNNEI. V was trimmed by 6 bases and J by 6 bases, leaving 18 bases between them. CDR3 length equals 15 residues.

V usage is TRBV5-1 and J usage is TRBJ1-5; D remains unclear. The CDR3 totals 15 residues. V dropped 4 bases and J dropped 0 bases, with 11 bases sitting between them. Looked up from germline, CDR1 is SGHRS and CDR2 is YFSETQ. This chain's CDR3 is CASSRDPYSNQPQHF. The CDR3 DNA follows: TGCGCCAGCAGCCGCGACCCTTATAGCAATCAGCCCCAGCATTTT.

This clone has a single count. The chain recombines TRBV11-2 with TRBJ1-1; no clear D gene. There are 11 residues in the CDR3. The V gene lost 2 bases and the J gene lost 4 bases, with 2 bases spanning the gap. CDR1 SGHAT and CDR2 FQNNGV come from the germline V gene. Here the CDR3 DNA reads TGTGCCAGCAGCTTATTCACTGAAGCTTTCTTT. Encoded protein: CASSLFTEAFF.

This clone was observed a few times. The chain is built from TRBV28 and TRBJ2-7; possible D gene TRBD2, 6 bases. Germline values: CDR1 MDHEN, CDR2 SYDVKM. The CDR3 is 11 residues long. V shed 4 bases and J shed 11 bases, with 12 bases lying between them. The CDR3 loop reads CASSWLGGEYF. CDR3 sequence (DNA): TGTGCCAGCAGTTGGCTCGGCGGGGAGTACTTC.

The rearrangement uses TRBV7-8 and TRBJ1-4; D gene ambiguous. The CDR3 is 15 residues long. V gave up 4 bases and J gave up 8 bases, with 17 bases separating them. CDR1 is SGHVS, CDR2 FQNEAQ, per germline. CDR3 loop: CASSSAHIGGEKLFF. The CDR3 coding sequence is TGTGCCAGCAGCTCCGCTCACATCGGCGGCGAAAAACTGTTTTTT.

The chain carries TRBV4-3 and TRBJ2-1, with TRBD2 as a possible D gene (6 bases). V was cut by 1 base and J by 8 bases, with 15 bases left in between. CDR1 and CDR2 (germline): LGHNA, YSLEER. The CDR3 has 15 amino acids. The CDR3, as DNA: TGCGCCAGCAGCCAAGGTCAGGCTAGCGCTCATGAGCAGTTCTTC. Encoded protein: CASSQGQASAHEQFF.

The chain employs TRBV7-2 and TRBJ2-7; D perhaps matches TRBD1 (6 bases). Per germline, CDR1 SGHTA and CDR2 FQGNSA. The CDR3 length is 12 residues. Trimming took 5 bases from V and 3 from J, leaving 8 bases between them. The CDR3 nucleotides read TGTGCCAGCAGCGGGGGCCTCTACGAGCAGTACTTC. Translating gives CASSGGLYEQYF. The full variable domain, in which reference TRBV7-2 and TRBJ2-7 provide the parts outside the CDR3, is GAGVSQSPSNKVTEKGKDVELRCDPISGHTALYWYRQSLGQGLEFLIYFQGNSAPDKSGLPSDRFSAERTGGSVSTLTIQRTQQEDSAVYLCASSGGLYEQYFGPGTRLTVT.

The CDR3 DNA sequence: TGTGCCAGCAGTTTCAGGAAGGACTACGAGCAGTACTTC. This encodes CASSFRKDYEQYF. The rearrangement joins TRBV6-5 to TRBJ2-7; D is uncertain. Trimming took off 4 bases at V and 3 bases at J, with 10 bases between the two ends. This CDR3 is built from 13 residues. The germline V gene has CDR1 MNHEY and CDR2 SVGAGI.

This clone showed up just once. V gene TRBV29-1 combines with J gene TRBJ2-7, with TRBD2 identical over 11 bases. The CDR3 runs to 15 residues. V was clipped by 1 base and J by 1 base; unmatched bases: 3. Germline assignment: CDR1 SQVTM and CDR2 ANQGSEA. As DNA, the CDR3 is TGCAGCGTTGAAGGAAGACTAGCGGGGTCCTACGAGCAGTACTTC. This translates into CSVEGRLAGSYEQYF.

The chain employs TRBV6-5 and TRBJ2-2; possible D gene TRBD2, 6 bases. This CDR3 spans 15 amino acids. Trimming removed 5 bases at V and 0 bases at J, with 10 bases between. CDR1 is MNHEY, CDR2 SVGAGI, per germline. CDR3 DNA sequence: TGTGCCAGCAGTGTCCTAGCGCCGAACACCGGGGAGCTGTTTTTT. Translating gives CASSVLAPNTGELFF.

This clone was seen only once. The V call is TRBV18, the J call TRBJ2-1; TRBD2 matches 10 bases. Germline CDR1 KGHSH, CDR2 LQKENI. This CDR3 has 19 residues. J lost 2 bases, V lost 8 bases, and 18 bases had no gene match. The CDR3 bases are TGTGCCAGCCGGGGGACGGGACTAGCGAGGCCCGGCACCTACAATGAGCAGTTCTTC. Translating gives CASRGTGLARPGTYNEQFF.

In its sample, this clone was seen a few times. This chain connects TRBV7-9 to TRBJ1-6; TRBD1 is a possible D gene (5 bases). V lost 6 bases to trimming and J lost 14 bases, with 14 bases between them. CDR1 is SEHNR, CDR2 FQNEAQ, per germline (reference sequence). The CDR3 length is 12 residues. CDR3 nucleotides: TGTGCCAGCAGTCGCGCAGGGCAAGCCCTCCACTTT. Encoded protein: CASSRAGQALHF.

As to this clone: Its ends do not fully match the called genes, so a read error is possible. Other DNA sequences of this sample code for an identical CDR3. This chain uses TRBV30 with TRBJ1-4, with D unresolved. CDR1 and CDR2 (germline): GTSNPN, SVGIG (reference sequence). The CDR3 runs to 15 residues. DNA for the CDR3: TGTGCTTGGATGGGTGGGCTTGCAACTAATGAAAAACTGTTTTTT. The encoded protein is CAWMGGLATNEKLFF.

CDR3 DNA: TGTGCCAGTACCAAAGGGAGGGGGTTCGGCGATGAGCAGTTCTTC. Amino acids: CASTKGRGFGDEQFF. This sequence joins TRBV19 and TRBJ2-1; weak D call: TRBD2 (7 bases). Germline values: CDR1 LNHDA, CDR2 SQIVND (reference sequence). The CDR3 consists of 15 residues. Trimming shortened V by 7 bases and J by 8 bases, and 21 bases separated the two germline ends.

The CDR3 reads CASSLRQGARETQYF. The DNA of the CDR3 is TGTGCCAGCAGCCTTAGACAGGGGGCAAGAGAGACCCAGTACTTC. The chain uses TRBV5-4 and TRBJ2-5; 10 positions agree with TRBD1. The V gene's germline CDR1 is SGHNT and CDR2 YYREEE (reference sequence). CDR3 size: 15 residues. The junction had 7 bases not matched to a gene; V was cut back by 4 bases and J by 4 bases. The full variable domain, completed using reference TRBV5-4 and TRBJ2-5, is ETGVTQSPTHLIKTRGQQVTLRCSSQSGHNTVSWYQQALGQGPQFIFQYYREEENGRGNFPPRFSGLQFPNYSSELNVNALELDDSALYLCASSLRQGARETQYFGPGTRLLVL.

The CDR3 nucleotides read TGTGCTAGTGGTTTGGCTTGGGACGGCACTGAAGCTTTCTTT. Its translation: CASGLAWDGTEAFF. The chain employs TRBV12-5 and TRBJ1-1, with D possibly matching TRBD1 (5 bases). CDR1 LGHNT and CDR2 FRNRAP come from the germline V gene. CDR3 size: 14 residues. The V gene lost 1 base and the J gene lost 4 bases, with 10 bases spanning the gap.

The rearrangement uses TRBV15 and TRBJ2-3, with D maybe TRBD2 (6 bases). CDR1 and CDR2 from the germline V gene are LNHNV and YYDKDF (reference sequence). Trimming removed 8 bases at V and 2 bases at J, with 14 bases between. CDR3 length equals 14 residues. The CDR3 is CATSRGIPTDTQYF. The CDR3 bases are TGTGCCACCTCCCGGGGGATCCCCACAGATACGCAGTATTTT.

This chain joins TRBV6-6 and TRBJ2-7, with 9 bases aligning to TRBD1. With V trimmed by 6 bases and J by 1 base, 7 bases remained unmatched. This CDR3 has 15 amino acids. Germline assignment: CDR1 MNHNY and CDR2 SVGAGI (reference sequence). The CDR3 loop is CASRSTGGGSYEQYF. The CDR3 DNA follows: TGTGCCAGCAGAAGTACAGGGGGCGGGTCCTACGAGCAGTACTTC.

The CDR3 here is CASSTSADTQYF. CDR3 DNA: TGTGCCAGCAGCACCTCAGCAGATACGCAGTATTTT. The rearrangement uses TRBV28 and TRBJ2-3; D gene unclear. The germline V and J ends were trimmed by 6 bases and 4 bases, with 8 bases remaining between them. The germline V gene has CDR1 MDHEN and CDR2 SYDVKM. This CDR3 region has 12 residues.

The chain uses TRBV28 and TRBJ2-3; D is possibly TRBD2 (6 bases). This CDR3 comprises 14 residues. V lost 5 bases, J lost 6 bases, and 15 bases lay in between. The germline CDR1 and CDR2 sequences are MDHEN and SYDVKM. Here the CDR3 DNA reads TGTGCCAGCAGTCTACATACGACTAGTGATACGCAGTATTTT. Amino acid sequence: CASSLHTTSDTQYF.

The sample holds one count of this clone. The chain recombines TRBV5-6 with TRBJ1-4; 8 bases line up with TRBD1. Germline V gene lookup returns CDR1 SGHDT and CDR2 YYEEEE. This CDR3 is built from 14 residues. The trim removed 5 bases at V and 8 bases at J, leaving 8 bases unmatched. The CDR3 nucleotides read TGTGCCAGCAGATTGACAGGGGATGAGGAAAAACTGTTTTTT. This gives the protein CASRLTGDEEKLFF.

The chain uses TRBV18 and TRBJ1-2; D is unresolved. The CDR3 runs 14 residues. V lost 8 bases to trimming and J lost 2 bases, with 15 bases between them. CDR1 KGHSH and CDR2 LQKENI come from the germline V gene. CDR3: CASLAKELNYGYTF. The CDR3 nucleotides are TGTGCCAGCCTTGCAAAAGAACTAAACTATGGCTACACCTTC.

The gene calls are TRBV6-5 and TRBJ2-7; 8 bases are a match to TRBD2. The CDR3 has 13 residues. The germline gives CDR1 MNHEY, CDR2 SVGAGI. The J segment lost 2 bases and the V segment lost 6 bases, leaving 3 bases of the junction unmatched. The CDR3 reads CASRSAGAYEQYF. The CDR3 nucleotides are TGTGCCAGCAGATCAGCGGGGGCCTACGAGCAGTACTTC.

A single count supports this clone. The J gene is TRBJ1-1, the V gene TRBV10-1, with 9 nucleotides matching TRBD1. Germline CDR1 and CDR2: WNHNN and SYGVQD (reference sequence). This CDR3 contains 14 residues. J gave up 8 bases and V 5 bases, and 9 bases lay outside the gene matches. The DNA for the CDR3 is TGCGCCAGCAGTAAAGGACAGGGGAGATCAGAAGCTTTCTTT. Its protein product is CASSKGQGRSEAFF.

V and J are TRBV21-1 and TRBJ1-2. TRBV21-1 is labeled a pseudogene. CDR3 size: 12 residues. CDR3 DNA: TGTGCCGGAGAAGTCTGGAGCTATGGCTACACCTTC. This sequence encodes CAGEVWSYGYTF.

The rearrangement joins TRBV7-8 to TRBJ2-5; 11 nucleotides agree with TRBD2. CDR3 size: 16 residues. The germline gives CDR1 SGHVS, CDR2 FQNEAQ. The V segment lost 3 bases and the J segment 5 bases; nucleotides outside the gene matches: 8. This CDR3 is CASSFSSGGALETQYF. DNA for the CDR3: TGTGCCAGCAGCTTTAGTAGCGGGGGGGCATTGGAGACCCAGTACTTC.

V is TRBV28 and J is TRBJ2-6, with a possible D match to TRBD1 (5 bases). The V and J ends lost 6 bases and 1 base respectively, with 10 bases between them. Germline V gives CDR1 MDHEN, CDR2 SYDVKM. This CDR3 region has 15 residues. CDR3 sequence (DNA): TGTGCCAGCAGAGCGTCAGGGTCTGGGGCCAACGTCCTGACTTTC. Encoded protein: CASRASGSGANVLTF.